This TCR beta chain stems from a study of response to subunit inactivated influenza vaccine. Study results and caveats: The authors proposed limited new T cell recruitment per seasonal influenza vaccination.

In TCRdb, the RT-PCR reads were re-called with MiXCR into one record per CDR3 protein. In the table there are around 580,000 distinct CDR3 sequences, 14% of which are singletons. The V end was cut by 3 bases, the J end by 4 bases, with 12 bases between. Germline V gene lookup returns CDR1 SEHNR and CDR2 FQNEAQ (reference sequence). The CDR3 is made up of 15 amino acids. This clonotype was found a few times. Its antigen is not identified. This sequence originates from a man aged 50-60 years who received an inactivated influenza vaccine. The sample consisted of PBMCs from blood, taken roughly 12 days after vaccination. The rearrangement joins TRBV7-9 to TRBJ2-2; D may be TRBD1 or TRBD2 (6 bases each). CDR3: CASSLGGHFTGELFF. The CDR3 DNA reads TGTGCCAGCAGCTTGGGGGGACACTTCACCGGGGAGCTGTTTTTT.